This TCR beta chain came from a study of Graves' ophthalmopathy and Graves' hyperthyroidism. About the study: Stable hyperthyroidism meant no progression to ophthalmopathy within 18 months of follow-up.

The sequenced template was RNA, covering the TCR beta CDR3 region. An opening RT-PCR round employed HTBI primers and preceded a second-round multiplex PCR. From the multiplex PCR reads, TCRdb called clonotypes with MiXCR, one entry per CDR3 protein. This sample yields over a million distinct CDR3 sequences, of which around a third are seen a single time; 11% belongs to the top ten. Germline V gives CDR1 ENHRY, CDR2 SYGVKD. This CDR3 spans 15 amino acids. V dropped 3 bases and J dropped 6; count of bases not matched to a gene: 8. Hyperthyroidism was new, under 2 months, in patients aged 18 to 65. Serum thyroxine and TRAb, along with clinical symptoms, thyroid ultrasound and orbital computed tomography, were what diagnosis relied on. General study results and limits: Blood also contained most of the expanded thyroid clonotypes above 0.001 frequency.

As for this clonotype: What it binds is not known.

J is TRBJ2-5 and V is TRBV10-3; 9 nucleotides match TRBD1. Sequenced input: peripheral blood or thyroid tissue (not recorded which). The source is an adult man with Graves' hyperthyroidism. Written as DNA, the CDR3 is TGTGCCATCAGTGACGAGGGACAGGGTCGGAAGACCCAGTACTTC. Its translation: CAISDEGQGRKTQYF.